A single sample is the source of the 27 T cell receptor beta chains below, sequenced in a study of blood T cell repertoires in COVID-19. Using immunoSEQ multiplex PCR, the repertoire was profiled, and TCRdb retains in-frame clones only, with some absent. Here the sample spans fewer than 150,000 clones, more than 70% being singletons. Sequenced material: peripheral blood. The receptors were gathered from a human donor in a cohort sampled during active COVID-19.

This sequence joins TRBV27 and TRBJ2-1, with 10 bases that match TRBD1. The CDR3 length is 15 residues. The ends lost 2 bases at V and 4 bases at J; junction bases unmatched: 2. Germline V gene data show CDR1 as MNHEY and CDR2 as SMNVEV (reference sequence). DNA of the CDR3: TGTGCCAGCAGTTTAGACAGGGGGCCTTACAATGAGCAGTTCTTC. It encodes CASSLDRGPYNEQFF.

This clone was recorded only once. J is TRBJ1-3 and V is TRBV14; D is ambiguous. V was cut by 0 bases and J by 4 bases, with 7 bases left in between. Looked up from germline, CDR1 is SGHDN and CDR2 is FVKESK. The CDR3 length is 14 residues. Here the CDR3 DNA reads TGTGCCAGCAGCCAAGATCTCTCCGGAAACACCATATATTTT. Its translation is CASSQDLSGNTIYF.

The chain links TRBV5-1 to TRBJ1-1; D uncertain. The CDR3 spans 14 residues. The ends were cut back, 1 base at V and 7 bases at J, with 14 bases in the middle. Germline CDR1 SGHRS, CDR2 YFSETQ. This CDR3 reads CASSLLEAFGEAFF. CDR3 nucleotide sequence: TGCGCCAGCAGCTTGCTAGAGGCTTTCGGTGAAGCTTTCTTT.

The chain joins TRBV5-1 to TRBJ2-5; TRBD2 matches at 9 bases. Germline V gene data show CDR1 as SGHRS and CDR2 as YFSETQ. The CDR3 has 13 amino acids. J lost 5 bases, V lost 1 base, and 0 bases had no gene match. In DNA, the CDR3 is TGCGCCAGCAGCTTGACTAGCGGGGAGACCCAGTACTTC. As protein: CASSLTSGETQYF.

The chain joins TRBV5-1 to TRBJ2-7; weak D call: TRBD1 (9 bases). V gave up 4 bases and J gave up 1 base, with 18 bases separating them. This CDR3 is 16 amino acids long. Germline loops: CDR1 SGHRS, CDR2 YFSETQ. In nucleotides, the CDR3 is TGCGCCAGCAGCCCGGGGGGGACAGGGTTTTCCTACGAGCAGTACTTC. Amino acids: CASSPGGTGFSYEQYF. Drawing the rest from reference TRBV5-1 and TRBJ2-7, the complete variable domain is KAGVTQTPRYLIKTRGQQVTLSCSPISGHRSVSWYQQTPGQGLQFLFEYFSETQRNKGNFPGRFSGRQFSNSRSEMNVSTLELGDSALYLCASSPGGTGFSYEQYFGPGTRLTVT.

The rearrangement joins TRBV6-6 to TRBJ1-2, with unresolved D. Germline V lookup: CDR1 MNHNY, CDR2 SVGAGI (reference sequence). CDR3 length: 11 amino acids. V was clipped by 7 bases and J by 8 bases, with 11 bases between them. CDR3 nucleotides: TGTGCCAGCACCGAGAGAGTAGGCTACACCTTC. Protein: CASTERVGYTF.

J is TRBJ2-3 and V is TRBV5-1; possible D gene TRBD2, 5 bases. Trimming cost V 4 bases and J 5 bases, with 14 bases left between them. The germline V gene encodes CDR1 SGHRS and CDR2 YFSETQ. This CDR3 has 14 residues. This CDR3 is CASSPELGGDTQYF. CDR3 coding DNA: TGCGCCAGCAGCCCTGAACTAGGAGGAGATACGCAGTATTTT.

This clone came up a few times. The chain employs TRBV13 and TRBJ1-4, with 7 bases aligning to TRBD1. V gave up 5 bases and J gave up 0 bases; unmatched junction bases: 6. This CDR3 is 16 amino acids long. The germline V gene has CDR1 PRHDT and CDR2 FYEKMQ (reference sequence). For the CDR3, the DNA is TGTGCCAGCAGCGTTCGACAGGGTGCAACTAATGAAAAACTGTTTTTT. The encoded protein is CASSVRQGATNEKLFF.

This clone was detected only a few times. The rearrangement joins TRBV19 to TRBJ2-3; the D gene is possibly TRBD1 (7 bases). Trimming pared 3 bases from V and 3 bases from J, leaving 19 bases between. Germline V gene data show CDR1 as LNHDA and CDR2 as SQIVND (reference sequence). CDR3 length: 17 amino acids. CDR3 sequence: CASSMSGARGVTDTQYF. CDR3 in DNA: TGTGCCAGTAGTATGTCGGGCGCCAGGGGGGTGACAGATACGCAGTATTTT.

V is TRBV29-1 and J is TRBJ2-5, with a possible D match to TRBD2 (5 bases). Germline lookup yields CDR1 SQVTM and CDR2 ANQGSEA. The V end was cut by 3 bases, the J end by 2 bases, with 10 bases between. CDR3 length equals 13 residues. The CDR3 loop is CSVDGVGQETQYF. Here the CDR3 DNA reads TGCAGCGTTGACGGGGTGGGACAAGAGACCCAGTACTTC.

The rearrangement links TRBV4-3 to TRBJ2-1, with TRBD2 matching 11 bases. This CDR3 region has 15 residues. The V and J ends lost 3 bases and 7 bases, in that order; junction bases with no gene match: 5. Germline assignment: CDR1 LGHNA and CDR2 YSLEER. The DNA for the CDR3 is TGCGCCAGCAGCCATTCGACTAGCGGGATAAATGAGCAGTTCTTC. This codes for CASSHSTSGINEQFF.

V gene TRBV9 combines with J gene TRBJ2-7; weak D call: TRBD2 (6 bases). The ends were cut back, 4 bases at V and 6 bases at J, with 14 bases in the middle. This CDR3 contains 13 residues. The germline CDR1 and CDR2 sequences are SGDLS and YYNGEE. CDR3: CASSYRLGGEQYV. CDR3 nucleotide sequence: TGTGCCAGCAGCTACCGACTAGGAGGCGAGCAGTACGTC.

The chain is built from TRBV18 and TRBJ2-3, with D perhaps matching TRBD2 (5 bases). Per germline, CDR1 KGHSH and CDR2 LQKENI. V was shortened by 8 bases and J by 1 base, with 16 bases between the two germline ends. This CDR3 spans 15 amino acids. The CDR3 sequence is CASRELGKGTDTQYF. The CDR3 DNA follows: TGTGCCAGCCGTGAACTAGGGAAGGGCACAGATACGCAGTATTTT.

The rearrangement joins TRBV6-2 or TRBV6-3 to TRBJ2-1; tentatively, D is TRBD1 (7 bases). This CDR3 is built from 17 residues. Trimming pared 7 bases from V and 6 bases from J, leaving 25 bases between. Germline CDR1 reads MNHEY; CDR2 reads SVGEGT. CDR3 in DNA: TGTGCCAGCACCCCGACCCCACAGGGGAGGAGGATCAATGAGCAGTTCTTC. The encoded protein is CASTPTPQGRRINEQFF.

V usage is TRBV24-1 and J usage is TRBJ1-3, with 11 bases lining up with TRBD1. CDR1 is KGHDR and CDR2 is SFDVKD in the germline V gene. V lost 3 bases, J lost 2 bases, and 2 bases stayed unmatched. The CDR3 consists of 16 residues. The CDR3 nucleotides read TGTGCCACCAGTGATGGGGACAGGGGGGCTGGAAACACCATATATTTT. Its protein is CATSDGDRGAGNTIYF.

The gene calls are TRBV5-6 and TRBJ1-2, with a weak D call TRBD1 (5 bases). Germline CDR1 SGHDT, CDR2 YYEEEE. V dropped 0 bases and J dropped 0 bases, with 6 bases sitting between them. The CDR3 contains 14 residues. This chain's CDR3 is CASSLEGANYGYTF. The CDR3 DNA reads TGTGCCAGCAGCTTGGAAGGGGCTAACTATGGCTACACCTTC. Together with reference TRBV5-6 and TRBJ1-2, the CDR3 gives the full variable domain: DAGVTQSPTHLIKTRGQQVTLRCSPKSGHDTVSWYQQALGQGPQFIFQYYEEEERQRGNFPDRFSGHQFPNYSSELNVNALLLGDSALYLCASSLEGANYGYTFGSGTRLTVV.

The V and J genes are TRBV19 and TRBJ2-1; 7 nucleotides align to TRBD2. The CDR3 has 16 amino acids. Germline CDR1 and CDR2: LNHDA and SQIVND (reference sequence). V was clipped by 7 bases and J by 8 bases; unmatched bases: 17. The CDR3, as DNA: TGTGCCAGTACCCCAGATCCAGCGGGGCCAACGGATGAGCAGTTCTTC. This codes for CASTPDPAGPTDEQFF.

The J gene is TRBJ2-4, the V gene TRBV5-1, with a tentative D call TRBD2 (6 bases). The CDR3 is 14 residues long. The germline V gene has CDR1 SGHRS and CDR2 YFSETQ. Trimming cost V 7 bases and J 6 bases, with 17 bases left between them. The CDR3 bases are TGCGCCAGCCGAATGGGGGGATCCCGAAACATTCAGTACTTC. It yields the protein CASRMGGSRNIQYF.

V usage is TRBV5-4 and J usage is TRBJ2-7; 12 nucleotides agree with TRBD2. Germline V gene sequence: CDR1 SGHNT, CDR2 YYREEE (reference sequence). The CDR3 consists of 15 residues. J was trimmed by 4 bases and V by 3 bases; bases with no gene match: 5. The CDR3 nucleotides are TGTGCCAGCAGCTCTAGCGGGAGGGCCGGGTACGAGCAGTACGTC. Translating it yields CASSSSGRAGYEQYV.

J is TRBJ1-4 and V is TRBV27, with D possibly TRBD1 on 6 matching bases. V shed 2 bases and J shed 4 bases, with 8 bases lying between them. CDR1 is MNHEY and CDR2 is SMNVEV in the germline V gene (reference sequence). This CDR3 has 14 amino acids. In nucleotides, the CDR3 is TGTGCCAGCAGTTTAACAGGGTTTAATGAAAAACTGTTTTTT. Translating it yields CASSLTGFNEKLFF. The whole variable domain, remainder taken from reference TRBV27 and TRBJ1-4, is EAQVTQNPRYLITVTGKKLTVTCSQNMNHEYMSWYRQDPGLGLRQIYYSMNVEVTDKGDVPEGYKVSRKEKRNFPLILESPSPNQTSLYFCASSLTGFNEKLFFGSGTQLSVL.

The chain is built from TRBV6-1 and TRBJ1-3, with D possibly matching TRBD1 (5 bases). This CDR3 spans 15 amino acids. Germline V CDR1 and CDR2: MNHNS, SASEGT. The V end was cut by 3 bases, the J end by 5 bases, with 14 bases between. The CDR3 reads CASSDGLGARNTIYF. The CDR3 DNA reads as TGTGCCAGCAGTGACGGGTTAGGGGCTAGAAACACCATATATTTT.

CDR3 region: CASRTSVKNEQFF. The CDR3 region has the DNA TGTGCCAGTAGGACTAGTGTAAAGAATGAGCAGTTCTTC. The rearrangement links TRBV19 to TRBJ2-1; the D gene is possibly TRBD2 (6 bases). The CDR3 contains 13 residues. The V gene lost 6 bases and the J gene lost 7 bases, with 13 bases spanning the gap. Germline loops: CDR1 LNHDA, CDR2 SQIVND (reference sequence). Based on the CDR3 plus reference TRBV19 and TRBJ2-1, the full variable domain is DGGITQSPKYLFRKEGQNVTLSCEQNLNHDAMYWYRQDPGQGLRLIYYSQIVNDFQKGDIAEGYSVSREKKESFPLTVTSAQKNPTAFYLCASRTSVKNEQFFGPGTRLTVL.

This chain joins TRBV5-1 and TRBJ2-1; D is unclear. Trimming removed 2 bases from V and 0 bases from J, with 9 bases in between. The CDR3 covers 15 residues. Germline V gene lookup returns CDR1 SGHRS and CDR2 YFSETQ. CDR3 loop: CASSLDLSSYNEQFF. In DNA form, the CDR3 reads TGCGCCAGCAGCTTAGACTTAAGCTCCTACAATGAGCAGTTCTTC.

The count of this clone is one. The CDR3 DNA sequence: TGTGCCAGCAGCCAAGATTTCCCGGGCGGGGTTAAATCACCCCTCCACTTT. Translation: CASSQDFPGGVKSPLHF. The J gene is TRBJ1-6, the V gene TRBV3-1 (or the pseudogene TRBV3-2); D uncertain. Trimming pared 0 bases from V and 10 bases from J, leaving 19 bases between. Looked up from germline, CDR1 is LGHDT and CDR2 is YNNKEL (reference sequence). The CDR3 is 17 amino acids.

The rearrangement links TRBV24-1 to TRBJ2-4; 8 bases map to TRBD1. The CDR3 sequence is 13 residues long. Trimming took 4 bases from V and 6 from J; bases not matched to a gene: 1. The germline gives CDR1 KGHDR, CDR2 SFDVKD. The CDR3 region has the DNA TGTGCCACCAGTGAAGGACAGGGAAACATTCAGTACTTC. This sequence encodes CATSEGQGNIQYF.

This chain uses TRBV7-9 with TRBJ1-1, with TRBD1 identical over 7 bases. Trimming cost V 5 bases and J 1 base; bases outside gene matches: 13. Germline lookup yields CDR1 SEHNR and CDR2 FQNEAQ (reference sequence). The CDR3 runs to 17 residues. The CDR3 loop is CASSLSITGASNTEAFF. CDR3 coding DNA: TGTGCCAGCAGCCTATCCATTACAGGGGCCTCGAACACTGAAGCTTTCTTT. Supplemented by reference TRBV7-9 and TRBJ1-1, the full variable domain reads DTGVSQNPRHKITKRGQNVTFRCDPISEHNRLYWYRQTLGQGPEFLTYFQNEAQLEKSRLLSDRFSAERPKGSFSTLEIQRTEQGDSAMYLCASSLSITGASNTEAFFGQGTRLTVV.

Written as DNA, the CDR3 is TGTGCCAGCAGACTAGCGGGTTCGACCTACAATGAGCAGTTCTTC. Translated, it gives CASRLAGSTYNEQFF. The chain employs TRBV5-6 and TRBJ2-1; 9 nucleotides match TRBD2. J gave up 2 bases and V 5 bases, and 5 bases lay outside the gene matches. Germline V gene sequence: CDR1 SGHDT, CDR2 YYEEEE. This CDR3 comprises 15 residues. The full variable domain, completed using reference TRBV5-6 and TRBJ2-1, is DAGVTQSPTHLIKTRGQQVTLRCSPKSGHDTVSWYQQALGQGPQFIFQYYEEEERQRGNFPDRFSGHQFPNYSSELNVNALLLGDSALYLCASRLAGSTYNEQFFGPGTRLTVL.